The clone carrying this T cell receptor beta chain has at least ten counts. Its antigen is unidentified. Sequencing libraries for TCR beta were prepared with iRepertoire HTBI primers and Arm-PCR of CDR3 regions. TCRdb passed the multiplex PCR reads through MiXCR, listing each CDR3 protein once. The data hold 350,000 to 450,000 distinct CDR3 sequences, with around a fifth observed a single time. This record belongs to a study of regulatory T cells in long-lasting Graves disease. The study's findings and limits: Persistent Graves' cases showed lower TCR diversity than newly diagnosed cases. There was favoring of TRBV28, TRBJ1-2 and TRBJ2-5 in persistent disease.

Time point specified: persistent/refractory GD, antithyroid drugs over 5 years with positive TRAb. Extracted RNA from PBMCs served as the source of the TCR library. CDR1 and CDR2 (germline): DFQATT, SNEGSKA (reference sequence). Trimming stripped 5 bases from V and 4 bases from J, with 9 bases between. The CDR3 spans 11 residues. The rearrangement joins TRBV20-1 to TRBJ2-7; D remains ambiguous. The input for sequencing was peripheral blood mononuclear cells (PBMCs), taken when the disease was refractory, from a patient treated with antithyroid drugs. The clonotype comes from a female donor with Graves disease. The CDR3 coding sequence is TGCAGTGCTCACCCATTGTACGAGCAGTACTTC. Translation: CSAHPLYEQYF.